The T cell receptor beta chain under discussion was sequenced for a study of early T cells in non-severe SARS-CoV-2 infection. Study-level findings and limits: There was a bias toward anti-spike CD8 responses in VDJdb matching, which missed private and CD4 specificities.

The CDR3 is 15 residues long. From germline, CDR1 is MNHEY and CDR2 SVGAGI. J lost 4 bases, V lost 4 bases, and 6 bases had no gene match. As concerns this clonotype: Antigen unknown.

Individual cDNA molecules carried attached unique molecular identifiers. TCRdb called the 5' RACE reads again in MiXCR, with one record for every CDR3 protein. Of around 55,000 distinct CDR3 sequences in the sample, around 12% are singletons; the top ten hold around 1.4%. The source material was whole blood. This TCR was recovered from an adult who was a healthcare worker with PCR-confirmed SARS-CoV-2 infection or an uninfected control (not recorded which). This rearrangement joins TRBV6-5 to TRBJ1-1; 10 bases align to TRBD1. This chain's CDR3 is CASSSSTGGFTEAFF. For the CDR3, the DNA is TGTGCCAGCAGTTCCTCGACAGGGGGCTTCACTGAAGCTTTCTTT.